This T cell receptor (beta chain) emerged from a study of T-cell reconstitution after alpha-beta-depleted transplantation in children. TCRbeta library preparation incorporated unique molecular identifiers. TCRdb itself ran the PCR reads through MiXCR, one entry per CDR3 protein. Of 450,000 to 600,000 distinct CDR3 sequences in the sample, approximately 29% were seen once. The ends lost 1 base at V and 5 bases at J; junction bases unmatched: 5. This CDR3 has 16 amino acids. CDR1 and CDR2 from the germline V gene are SGHTA and FQGTGA. V and J are TRBV7-3 and TRBJ2-2; 9 positions match TRBD2. This receptor was taken from a human donor who donated a stem cell graft to a child with aplastic anemia. The sequencing here drew on PBMCs from the stem cell graft donor, taken from the stem cell graft. CDR3 coding DNA: TGTGCCAGCAGCTTAAGCCGGACTAGCGAGACCGGGGAGCTGTTTTTT. It translates to CASSLSRTSETGELFF.